The rows below give T cell receptor beta chains drawn from one sample of a study of regulatory T cells in long-lasting Graves disease. From the multiplex PCR reads, TCRdb called clonotypes with MiXCR, one entry per CDR3 protein. The data show hundreds of thousands of distinct CDR3 sequences, roughly 16% seen once. This sample was also put to use in a study of T cells in Graves' hyperthyroidism and ophthalmopathy.

This sample comprised peripheral blood mononuclear cells (PBMCs), obtained at new diagnosis, from a patient treated with antithyroid drugs. Receptors were obtained from a man younger than 30 with Graves disease. The CDR3 runs from the conserved cysteine through the conserved F or W. The order of the fields is V gene, D gene, clone size, J gene, CDR3 DNA, CDR3 protein. D genes are given only for firm matches. The size of a clone is reported for some rows only, either as once, few or many, or as a class for expanded clones.

V: TRBV12-3/TRBV12-4; D: NA; size: many; J: TRBJ2-1; DNA: TGTGCCAGCAGCAACCAAAATGAGCAGTTCTTC; CDR3: CASSNQNEQFF
V: TRBV11-2; D: NA; size: many; J: TRBJ2-7; DNA: TGTGCCAGCAGCCTCGGACAGGGAGGGTTCTACGAGCAGTACTTC; CDR3: CASSLGQGGFYEQYF
V: TRBV16; D: NA; size: NA; J: TRBJ1-4; DNA: TGTGCCAGCAGCCCCGAACAGATCGAAAAACTGTTTTTT; CDR3: CASSPEQIEKLFF
V: TRBV20-1; D: TRBD2; size: once; J: TRBJ2-3; DNA: TGCAGTGCTGGAGCAGCGGGAGGCACAGATACGCAGTATTTT; CDR3: CSAGAAGGTDTQYF
V: TRBV12-3/TRBV12-4; D: TRBD1; size: many; J: TRBJ2-6; DNA: TGTGCCAGCAGTCGGACAGGGAACTCTGGGGCCAACGTCCTGACTTTC; CDR3: CASSRTGNSGANVLTF
V: TRBV28; D: NA; size: many; J: TRBJ2-1; DNA: TGTGCCAGCAGTTTCGGGGGATCGCAGTTCTTC; CDR3: CASSFGGSQFF
V: TRBV6-1; D: NA; size: few; J: TRBJ1-1; DNA: TGTGCCAGCAGTGAAGGGGGTTGGAACACTGAAGCTTTCTTT; CDR3: CASSEGGWNTEAFF
V: TRBV2; D: TRBD1; size: many; J: TRBJ2-7; DNA: TGTGCCAGCACACGACAGGGGGCGAATAGCTACGAGCAGTACTTC; CDR3: CASTRQGANSYEQYF
V: TRBV5-1; D: NA; size: NA; J: TRBJ1-2; DNA: TGCGCCAGCAGCTACAAATCAGGGTGGGACACTAACTATGGCTACACCTTC; CDR3: CASSYKSGWDTNYGYTF
V: TRBV12-5; D: NA; size: few; J: TRBJ1-3; DNA: TGTGCTAGTGGTTCCTATCGGAGTCGGGAAACGTCTGGAAACACCATATATTTT; CDR3: CASGSYRSRETSGNTIYF
V: TRBV4-1; D: NA; size: few; J: TRBJ1-5; DNA: TGCGCCAGCACCGCAGGGCCCCAGAATAGCAATCAGCCCCAGCATTTT; CDR3: CASTAGPQNSNQPQHF
V: TRBV3-1; D: TRBD2; size: many; J: TRBJ2-7; DNA: TGTGCCAGCAGCCAAGATCTGGGACTAGCGGGAGGGCGGCCGTACTTC; CDR3: CASSQDLGLAGGRPYF
V: TRBV28; D: NA; size: many; J: TRBJ1-1; DNA: TGTGCCAGTACAGGGATGATGAACACTGAAGCTTTCTTT; CDR3: CASTGMMNTEAFF
V: TRBV7-8; D: NA; size: many; J: TRBJ2-3; DNA: TGTGCCAGCAGCTTAGAACGGTCGGCACAAAATACGCAGTATTTT; CDR3: CASSLERSAQNTQYF
V: TRBV20-1; D: NA; size: many; J: TRBJ2-5; DNA: TGCAGTGCTAGAGATCTTGGGTTACAAGAGACCCAGTACTTC; CDR3: CSARDLGLQETQYF
V: TRBV27; D: NA; size: few; J: TRBJ2-7; DNA: TGTACCAGCAGTTTGGACATGCGCGAGCAGTACTTC; CDR3: CTSSLDMREQYF
V: TRBV27; D: TRBD1; size: NA; J: TRBJ1-2; DNA: TGTGCCAGCAGTGCGCTGGGGACAGGGGGCCTAGGCTATGGCTACACCTTC; CDR3: CASSALGTGGLGYGYTF
V: TRBV5-1; D: NA; size: many; J: TRBJ2-1; DNA: TGCGCCAGCAGCTCCCAGGGGAGCAATGAGCAGTTCTTC; CDR3: CASSSQGSNEQFF
V: TRBV10-3; D: NA; size: NA; J: TRBJ2-3; DNA: TGTGCCATCAAGGAGGGGGATACGCAGTATTTT; CDR3: CAIKEGDTQYF
V: TRBV5-4; D: NA; size: few; J: TRBJ2-7; DNA: TGTGCCAGCAGCTTGGACAATCTCCCCTACGAGCAGTACTTC; CDR3: CASSLDNLPYEQYF
V: TRBV3-1; D: NA; size: many; J: TRBJ2-1; DNA: TGTGCCAGCAGCCGAAGTGGGGCCTTGAATGAGCAGTTCTTC; CDR3: CASSRSGALNEQFF
V: TRBV20-1; D: NA; size: NA; J: TRBJ2-5; DNA: TGCAGTGCTAGCGAGGGGGTACAAGAGACCCAGTACTTC; CDR3: CSASEGVQETQYF
V: TRBV4-1; D: TRBD2; size: NA; J: TRBJ2-2; DNA: TGCGCCAGCAGCCAAGTTGGCGGGAGGGTCACCGGGGAGCTGTTTTTT; CDR3: CASSQVGGRVTGELFF
V: TRBV28; D: TRBD1; size: many; J: TRBJ1-1; DNA: TGTGCCAGCAGTCAACAGGGGCGACAAGCTTTCTTT; CDR3: CASSQQGRQAFF
V: TRBV20-1; D: NA; size: many; J: TRBJ2-1; DNA: TGCAGTGCTAGTCCCCCCCGCAGGAATGAGCAGTTCTTC; CDR3: CSASPPRRNEQFF
V: TRBV6-2/TRBV6-3; D: NA; size: many; J: TRBJ2-3; DNA: TGTGCCAGCACCTTTGGCATTTCGCAGTATTTT; CDR3: CASTFGISQYF
V: TRBV7-9; D: NA; size: few; J: TRBJ2-7; DNA: TGTGCCAGCAGTCGAGAGGCAGGGGACTCCTACGAGCAGTACTTC; CDR3: CASSREAGDSYEQYF
V: TRBV3-1; D: NA; size: NA; J: TRBJ2-7; DNA: TGTGCCAGCAGCCATGTACCCCAGCCCGCCTACGAGCAGTACTTC; CDR3: CASSHVPQPAYEQYF
V: TRBV18; D: TRBD2; size: NA; J: TRBJ2-7; DNA: TGTGCCAGCTCACCACCGATAGCGGGGATCGACGAGCAGTACTTC; CDR3: CASSPPIAGIDEQYF
V: TRBV5-1; D: NA; size: many; J: TRBJ2-2; DNA: TGCGCCAGCAGGGATGGGACAACCTCGAACACCGGGGAGCTGTTTTTT; CDR3: CASRDGTTSNTGELFF
V: TRBV29-1; D: TRBD2; size: few; J: TRBJ2-1; DNA: TGCAGCGGTGGGGGACTAGCGGGAAGGCTCTACAATGAGCAGTTCTTC; CDR3: CSGGGLAGRLYNEQFF
V: TRBV6-5; D: TRBD1; size: NA; J: TRBJ2-1; DNA: TGTGCCAGCAGTTCTCGGACAGGGCAGCAGTTCTTC; CDR3: CASSSRTGQQFF
V: TRBV20-1; D: NA; size: NA; J: TRBJ2-3; DNA: TGCAGTACAAAGTATCGGATCACAGATACGCAGTATTTT; CDR3: CSTKYRITDTQYF